What follows is one T cell receptor beta chain and its context. What antigen it recognizes has not been identified. The sample holds no much larger clone one base away, and base qualities are not on file. The data derive from a study of graft-versus-host responses after intestinal transplantation (dated by TCRdb to about 2021). The study in broad terms: Multivisceral, liver-intestinal, or isolated intestinal transplants were received by the recipients. Rather than being sequenced by the commercial service, samples from three later patients were sequenced in-house on an Illumina MiSeq and processed with MiXCR. After intestinal transplantation, graft-versus-host and host-versus-graft alloreactive T cell clones were followed in the graft, circulation and bone marrow using bulk TCR-beta CDR3 sequencing. Anti-thymocyte globulin induction was given to all recipients, followed by maintenance tacrolimus and steroids for 2 to 4 years. A peak of at least 4% donor T cells among recipient peripheral blood mononuclear cells was the definition used for donor T cell macrochimerism. The cohort enrolled approximately 24 intestinal transplant recipients including one retransplant, and 3 patients lacking pretransplant specimens were excluded. To identify alloreactive clones, pre-transplant mixed lymphocyte reaction products were sequenced and then compared with unstimulated pre-transplant donor and recipient T cells.

Library prep was done by the immunoSEQ multiplex PCR assay. In most patients, genomic DNA was isolated using the Qiagen DNeasy Blood and Tissue Kit and sent frozen to Adaptive Biotechnologies for TCR sequencing. High-throughput TCR-beta CDR3 sequencing of genomic DNA from most patients was performed by Adaptive Biotechnologies. Per the source publication's procedure: TCR sequencing data for over 15 patients were retrieved from Adaptive's ImmunoSEQ software; a few other patients were processed with MiXCR and VDJtools. To correct CD4 versus CD8 sorting errors, any sequence found in both subsets at a frequency ratio below 5:1 was removed. CDR3 nucleotide sequences shared between donor and recipient were removed because their origin could not be assigned. To be classed as alloreactive, a clone needed at least 2-fold expansion over unstimulated cells and a minimum CFSE-low frequency of 0.002% (template counts) or 0.001% (read counts). Mappable clones were those detected in sequenced pre-transplant spleen, lymph node, or MLR CFSE-low populations of the donor or recipient. The cumulative frequency of alloreactive clones was calculated as a percentage of all sequences, weighted by copy number. Sourced from immuneACCESS, this table was stored by TCRdb with only in-frame sequences that have V and J called. A share of the clones is absent; for the studies checked, an unresolved V gene accounts for under half, and the remainder has no known explanation. The DNA was the basis for D and trimming; V, J and clone size are from that table. This sample has approximately 90,000 clones in its table, and under 95% of those were observed once. The ten largest clonotypes hold 2% of the sample.

The germline V gene supplies CDR1 MGHRA and CDR2 YSYEKL. The trim is 1 base for V and 7 bases for J, with a gap of 7 bases between the germline ends. Spanning cysteine to phenylalanine, the CDR3 consists of 12 amino acids. Only the CDR3 DNA stays, 36 bases, in frame from base 1. What the time point label conveys for this sample: cells obtained before transplantation from donor or recipient. CD3+CD4+ and CD3+CD8+ populations were FACS-sorted from unstimulated pre-transplant donor and recipient cells taken from spleen or lymph nodes. The paper's findings and limits, for the study overall: Conclusions were limited by the relatively low number and heterogeneity of intestinal transplant patients. GvH clones were found in recipient bone marrow, and some of the GvH clones appeared earlier in ileal mucosa or blood, which is consistent with an intestinal mucosal origin. Patients with donor T cell macrochimerism had high GvH to HvG T cell clonal ratios in their allografts. Early after transplant, peak levels of circulating GvH clones were found to be associated with declines in HvG clones.

The rearranged chain carries TRBV4-1 and TRBJ1-1; too little of a D gene remains to name it. The TCR originated in a human donor who received an intestinal transplant. The specimen was unstimulated CD8+ T cells sorted from spleen or lymph node cells, collected before intestinal transplant. The DNA sequence is TGCGCCAGCAGCCAAGCGGGTGGTGAAGCTTTCTTT. This gives the protein CASSQAGGEAFF.